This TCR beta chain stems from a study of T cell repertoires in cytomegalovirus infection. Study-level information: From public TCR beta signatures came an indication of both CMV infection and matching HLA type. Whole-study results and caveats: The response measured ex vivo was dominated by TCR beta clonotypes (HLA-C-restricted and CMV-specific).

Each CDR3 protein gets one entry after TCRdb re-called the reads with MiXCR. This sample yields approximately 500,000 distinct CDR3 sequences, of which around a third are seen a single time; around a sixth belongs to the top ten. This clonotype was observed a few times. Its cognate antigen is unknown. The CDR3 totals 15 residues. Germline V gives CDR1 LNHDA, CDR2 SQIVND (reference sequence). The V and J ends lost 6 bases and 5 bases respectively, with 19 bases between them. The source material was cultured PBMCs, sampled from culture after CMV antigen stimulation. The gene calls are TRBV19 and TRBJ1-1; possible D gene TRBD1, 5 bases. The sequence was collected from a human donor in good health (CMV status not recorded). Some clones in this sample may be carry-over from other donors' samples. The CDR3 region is CASSQEGAGRTEAFF. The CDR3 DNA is TGTGCCAGTAGCCAGGAGGGCGCAGGGCGTACTGAAGCTTTCTTT.